Described below is a single T cell receptor (beta chain) sequence and its context. Antigen unknown. The source of the sample is a study of blood T cells in healthy people across ages. The CDR3 covers 14 residues. Unmatched junction bases numbered 7, after V lost 5 bases and J lost 6 bases. Study-wide results and limits: Percentage of naive T cells showed a strong correlation with TCR beta diversity.

PCR was performed a second time for about 7 to 11 cycles using a sample-barcoded 5' primer and a J-beta primer mix. Each of the cDNA molecules was tagged by a template-switch adaptor with 12 random nucleotides. TCRdb processed the 5' RACE reads anew with MiXCR; each CDR3 protein has one entry. Here the sample spans some 1,800,000 distinct CDR3 sequences, approximately 39% being singletons. The rearrangement links TRBV12-3 or TRBV12-4 to TRBJ1-1; TRBD1 aligns across 9 bases. This sequence originates from a human donor in good health. Sequenced material: blood. Here the CDR3 reads CASSPWTGESEAFF. CDR3 DNA sequence: TGTGCCAGCAGTCCATGGACAGGGGAATCTGAAGCTTTCTTT.